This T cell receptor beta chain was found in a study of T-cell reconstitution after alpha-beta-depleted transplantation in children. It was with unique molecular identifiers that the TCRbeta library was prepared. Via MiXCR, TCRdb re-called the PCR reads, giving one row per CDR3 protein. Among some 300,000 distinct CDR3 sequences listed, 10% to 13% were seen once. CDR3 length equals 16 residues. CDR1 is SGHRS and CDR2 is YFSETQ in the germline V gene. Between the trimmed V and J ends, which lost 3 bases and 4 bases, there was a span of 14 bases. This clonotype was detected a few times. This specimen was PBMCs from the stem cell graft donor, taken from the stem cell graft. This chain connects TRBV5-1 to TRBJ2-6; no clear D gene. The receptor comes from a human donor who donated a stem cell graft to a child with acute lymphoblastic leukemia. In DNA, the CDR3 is TGCGCCAGCAGCTCCGACCCATTAATCGGGGCCAACGTCCTGACTTTC. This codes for CASSSDPLIGANVLTF.